Presented here are 18 T cell receptor beta chains from one specimen sequenced in a study of T cell responses to AZD1222 COVID-19 vaccine. Assay: immunoSEQ multiplex PCR; the TCRdb copy retains only in-frame clones and omits some. The repertoire holds 60,000 to 80,000 clones, with about 87% as singletons. Sequenced here: peripheral blood, sampled on day 0 of AZD1222 vaccination. The receptor set was obtained from an adult in good health.

The chain employs TRBV19 and TRBJ1-5, with no clear D. The CDR3 totals 13 residues. Germline V gene sequence: CDR1 LNHDA, CDR2 SQIVND (reference sequence). Trimming took 2 bases from V and 4 from J, leaving 6 bases between them. In nucleotides, the CDR3 is TGTGCCAGTAGTATAAGGGAGAATCAGCCCCAGCATTTT. Amino acids: CASSIRENQPQHF.

This clone is a singleton in its sample. The chain carries TRBV5-1 and TRBJ1-2, with D tentatively TRBD1 (6 bases). From germline, CDR1 is SGHRS and CDR2 YFSETQ. The V end lost 0 bases, the J end lost 4 bases, and 13 bases lay between the germline ends. This CDR3 is built from 15 residues. The CDR3 region is CASSLATGLGYGYTF. The CDR3 coding sequence is TGCGCCAGCAGCTTGGCTACAGGGCTCGGCTATGGCTACACCTTC.

The CDR3 nucleotides read TGTGCCAGCAGCAATTCCGGGGACAGGGGTGATACGCAGTATTTT. Translation: CASSNSGDRGDTQYF. The J gene is TRBJ2-3, the V gene TRBV11-1; TRBD1 matches at 10 bases. Germline-derived CDR1 and CDR2 are SGHAT and FQDESV (reference sequence). V lost 5 bases, J lost 6 bases, and 8 bases stayed unmatched. The CDR3 runs 15 residues.

The V call is TRBV10-2, the J call TRBJ1-1; D gene uncertain. Germline V gives CDR1 WSHSY, CDR2 SAAADI. V lost 2 bases, J lost 1 base, and 17 bases lay in between. The CDR3 sequence is 17 residues long. In DNA form, the CDR3 reads TGCGCCAGCAGTGAGACCGGTTTTCCCACCAGGAACACTGAAGCTTTCTTT. Amino acid sequence: CASSETGFPTRNTEAFF.

The CDR3 loop reads CAWTPRNTEAFF. CDR3 DNA sequence: TGTGCCTGGACGCCAAGGAACACTGAAGCTTTCTTT. The J gene is TRBJ1-1, the V gene TRBV30; D remains unclear. CDR1 GTSNPN and CDR2 SVGIG come from the germline V gene (reference sequence). CDR3 length equals 12 residues. V was cut by 4 bases and J by 1 base, with 7 bases left in between.

The chain is built from TRBV20-1 and TRBJ1-3; D gene ambiguous. The germline CDR1 and CDR2 sequences are DFQATT and SNEGSKA (reference sequence). V was trimmed by 3 bases and J by 2 bases, leaving 5 bases between them. This CDR3 is built from 12 residues. The CDR3 protein is CSASSPGNTIYF. The CDR3 DNA reads TGCAGTGCTAGTAGTCCTGGAAACACCATATATTTT.

This chain joins TRBV5-4 and TRBJ2-3; 15 nucleotides line up with TRBD2. CDR3 size: 17 residues. The trim removed 6 bases at V and 0 bases at J, leaving 5 bases unmatched. The germline CDR1 and CDR2 sequences are SGHNT and YYREEE (reference sequence). The CDR3 sequence is CASIGTSGGPSTDTQYF. The CDR3 DNA follows: TGTGCCAGCATCGGGACTAGCGGGGGGCCTAGCACAGATACGCAGTATTTT.

The chain joins TRBV18 to TRBJ1-2, with D possibly matching TRBD1 (5 bases). This CDR3 is 14 amino acids long. The V end was cut by 8 bases, the J end by 7 bases, with 20 bases between. Looked up from germline, CDR1 is KGHSH and CDR2 is LQKENI. This chain's CDR3 is CASASDSGPAGYTF. The CDR3 region has the DNA TGTGCCAGCGCATCCGACAGTGGGCCAGCTGGCTACACCTTC.

This chain joins TRBV6-5 and TRBJ1-2, with D perhaps matching TRBD1 (6 bases). Trimming removed 8 bases at V and 2 bases at J, with 15 bases between. Germline-derived CDR1 and CDR2 are MNHEY and SVGAGI. There are 14 residues in the CDR3. The chain's CDR3 is CASQSRGLNYGYTF. The CDR3 DNA sequence: TGTGCCAGCCAGAGCAGGGGACTGAACTATGGCTACACCTTC.

The V and J genes are TRBV28 and TRBJ1-2, with a tentative D call TRBD1 (5 bases). V shed 5 bases and J shed 5 bases, with 18 bases lying between them. The CDR3 runs 15 residues. Germline V gene sequence: CDR1 MDHEN, CDR2 SYDVKM. The DNA for the CDR3 is TGTGCCAGCAGTGAAAATGGGGTAGGGACTTATGGCTACACCTTC. The encoded protein is CASSENGVGTYGYTF.

The chain combines TRBV29-1 with TRBJ1-1, with D hard to call. CDR3 length equals 11 residues. Deletions cut 4 bases from V and 3 bases from J, with 6 bases between. CDR1 SQVTM and CDR2 ANQGSEA come from the germline V gene. CDR3: CSVVADTEAFF. CDR3 in DNA: TGCAGCGTTGTAGCGGACACTGAAGCTTTCTTT.

The rearrangement joins TRBV3-1 (or the pseudogene TRBV3-2) to TRBJ1-3, with D uncertain. CDR3 length: 15 residues. The germline V gene has CDR1 LGHDT and CDR2 YNNKEL (reference sequence). The V gene lost 3 bases and the J gene lost 0 bases, with 9 bases spanning the gap. The CDR3 sequence: CASSHRGISGNTIYF. DNA for the CDR3: TGTGCCAGCAGCCACCGGGGAATCTCTGGAAACACCATATATTTT.

This chain uses TRBV7-9 with TRBJ1-2, with D perhaps matching TRBD1 (5 bases). CDR3 length: 14 residues. Trimming shortened V by 2 bases and J by 5 bases, and 12 bases separated the two germline ends. CDR1 and CDR2 (germline): SEHNR, FQNEAQ (reference sequence). The DNA for the CDR3 is TGTGCCAGCAGCTTAAGGCAAGAGGGGTATGGCTACACCTTC. Residues: CASSLRQEGYGYTF.

The chain recombines TRBV6-5 with TRBJ2-1, with D possibly TRBD1 on 5 matching bases. The CDR3 is made up of 14 amino acids. CDR1 is MNHEY and CDR2 is SVGAGI in the germline V gene. The V end was cut by 6 bases, the J end by 10 bases, with 19 bases between. The CDR3 reads CASSSPRQLREQFF. The CDR3 DNA sequence: TGTGCCAGCAGCTCGCCCCGACAGTTAAGGGAGCAGTTCTTC.

The rearrangement links TRBV12-3 or TRBV12-4 to TRBJ1-5; 7 nucleotides match TRBD1. The trim removed 8 bases at V and 6 bases at J, leaving 7 bases unmatched. CDR3 length: 13 residues. The CDR3 bases are TGTGCCAGCCGGGAGGGGGACAGTCAGCCCCAGCATTTT. It codes for CASREGDSQPQHF.

CDR3 sequence: CASSFEGNGGYTF. The CDR3 DNA reads as TGTGCCAGCAGTTTCGAGGGGAATGGTGGCTACACCTTC. V is TRBV12-3 or TRBV12-4 and J is TRBJ1-2; maybe TRBD1 (5 bases). V lost 3 bases to trimming and J lost 7 bases, with 12 bases between them. The CDR3 covers 13 residues.

The chain recombines TRBV3-1 (or the pseudogene TRBV3-2) with TRBJ2-1, with TRBD2 matching 8 bases. The ends lost 2 bases at V and 7 bases at J; junction bases unmatched: 7. Germline assignment: CDR1 LGHDT and CDR2 YNNKEL (reference sequence). The CDR3 has 15 amino acids. The CDR3 bases are TGTGCCAGCAGCCAAAGGCTAGCGGGTCCTAATGAGCAGTTCTTC. Protein product: CASSQRLAGPNEQFF.

The rearrangement uses TRBV7-7 and TRBJ2-7, with 8 bases that match TRBD2. V dropped 2 bases and J dropped 3; count of bases not matched to a gene: 3. Germline V gene sequence: CDR1 SSHAT, CDR2 FNYEAQ (reference sequence). CDR3 size: 14 residues. The CDR3 here is CASSLSSGHYEQYF. The DNA for the CDR3 is TGTGCCAGCAGCTTATCTAGCGGGCACTACGAGCAGTACTTC.